This note documents a single TCR beta chain sequence. The data are from a study of blood T cell repertoires in COVID-19. Across the study: Sources were T cells, B-cell-depleted T cells, or PBMCs; the material itself was cDNA or gDNA.

In the source study's methods: By means of reference gene primer amplification, nucleated cell counts were estimated. The assay was immunoSEQ multiplex PCR, and TCRdb's table has in-frame clones only and misses some. From that table come the V and J calls and clone size; the DNA was used to work out D and trimming. The sample yields approximately 320,000 clones, 90% seen once. V shed 0 bases and J shed 0 bases, with 6 bases lying between them. Germline V lookup: CDR1 SGHDT, CDR2 YYEEEE. The CDR3 spans 15 residues. Ages ranged from about 18 to 90 years, with residence in about 24 US areas. Participants reported their clinical history, and cohort assignment relied on those reports.

The source of this sequence is a man between 60 and 75 years old who had recovered from COVID-19. Specimen: PBMCs or T cells enriched from blood (not recorded which). The chain joins TRBV5-6 to TRBJ1-4, with TRBD1 as a possible D gene (5 bases). The CDR3 loop is CASSLVQATNEKLFF. The CDR3, as DNA: TGTGCCAGCAGCTTGGTACAGGCAACTAATGAAAAACTGTTTTTT. Full variable domain (rest looked up from reference TRBV5-6 and TRBJ1-4): DAGVTQSPTHLIKTRGQQVTLRCSPKSGHDTVSWYQQALGQGPQFIFQYYEEEERQRGNFPDRFSGHQFPNYSSELNVNALLLGDSALYLCASSLVQATNEKLFFGSGTQLSVL.